These 16 T cell receptor beta chains were sequenced from one sample in a study of T cells in Graves' hyperthyroidism and ophthalmopathy. Researchers took RNA transcripts and amplified the TCR beta CDR3 regions from them. A first-round RT-PCR of the TCR CDR3 used the HTBI primer set. One entry per CDR3 protein results from TCRdb running MiXCR on the multiplex PCR reads. The sample shows around 800,000 distinct CDR3 sequences, around 39% of them seen only once. Sequences were obtained from blood. The receptors come from a man younger than 35 with Graves' hyperthyroidism.

The sample holds many counts of this clonotype. V is TRBV7-3 and J is TRBJ2-5; D may be TRBD1 (6 bases). The length of the CDR3 is 15 residues. Germline CDR1 SGHTA, CDR2 FQGTGA. Trimming removed 5 bases at V and 5 bases at J, with 18 bases between. CDR3 amino acids: CASSEQQGPVETQYF. The CDR3 DNA reads as TGTGCCAGCAGCGAACAACAGGGACCGGTGGAGACCCAGTACTTC.

The CDR3 nucleotides are TGCAGTGCCTTGGGGACTAGCGGTTCCTACGAGCAGTACTTC. It translates to CSALGTSGSYEQYF. This chain connects TRBV20-1 to TRBJ2-7, with 11 bases aligning to TRBD2. The CDR3 is made up of 14 amino acids. CDR1 is DFQATT and CDR2 is SNEGSKA in the germline V gene (reference sequence). Unmatched junction bases numbered 5, after V lost 6 bases and J lost 1 base.

The rearrangement uses TRBV9 and TRBJ1-1; TRBD1 agrees at 11 bases. The CDR3 length is 15 residues. Germline CDR1 SGDLS, CDR2 YYNGEE. V lost 3 bases to trimming and J lost 4 bases; unmatched junction nucleotides: 5. In DNA form, the CDR3 reads TGTGCCAGCAGCGCCCGAGGGACAGGGGGCACTGAAGCTTTCTTT. This translates into CASSARGTGGTEAFF. The variable domain in full, completed from reference TRBV9 and TRBJ1-1, reads DSGVTQTPKHLITATGQRVTLRCSPRSGDLSVYWYQQSLDQGLQFLIQYYNGEERAKGNILERFSAQQFPDLHSELNLSSLELGDSALYFCASSARGTGGTEAFFGQGTRLTVV.

CDR3: CASILLTGVGEKLFF. As DNA, the CDR3 is TGTGCCAGCATCCTCCTGACAGGGGTAGGGGAAAAACTGTTTTTT. V is TRBV7-2 and J is TRBJ1-4; TRBD1 matches at 8 bases. CDR1 and CDR2 from the germline V gene are SGHTA and FQGNSA. There are 15 residues in the CDR3. V shed 7 bases, J shed 8 bases, and the junction held 12 bases outside the gene matches.

V gene TRBV29-1 combines with J gene TRBJ2-7; D may be TRBD2 (5 bases). The CDR3 is 12 amino acids. V was trimmed by 8 bases and J by 0 bases, leaving 11 bases between them. The germline CDR1 and CDR2 sequences are SQVTM and ANQGSEA. The CDR3 sequence: CSIGGPSYEQYF. In DNA form, the CDR3 reads TGCAGCATAGGAGGTCCCTCCTACGAGCAGTACTTC.

With respect to this clonotype: The junction departs from germline at one end; a sequencing error may be responsible. The gene calls are TRBV10-3 and TRBJ1-5; D ambiguous. The CDR3 is 16 residues long. Looked up from germline, CDR1 is ENHRY and CDR2 is SYGVKD. Here the CDR3 reads CASSYLSLYSNQPQHF. Written as DNA, the CDR3 is TGTGCCAGCAGTTATCTCAGCCTCTATAGCAATCAGCCCCAGCATTTT.

There are a few counts of this clonotype. V usage is TRBV6-5 and J usage is TRBJ1-1; D is undetermined. Germline CDR1 and CDR2: MNHEY and SVGAGI. CDR3 length: 12 amino acids. The germline V and J ends were trimmed by 11 bases and 1 base, with 11 bases remaining between them. The CDR3 protein is CAQQRENTEAFF. The CDR3 DNA follows: TGTGCCCAGCAGCGGGAGAACACTGAAGCTTTCTTT.

The rearrangement links TRBV7-3 to TRBJ1-2, with D maybe TRBD1 (5 bases). With 5 bases removed from V and 8 bases from J, the gap between germline ends came to 21 bases. Germline V gene data show CDR1 as SGHTA and CDR2 as FQGTGA. CDR3 size: 15 residues. The CDR3 loop reads CASSPYVKGVHGYTF. The DNA for the CDR3 is TGTGCCAGCAGCCCATACGTTAAAGGGGTTCACGGCTACACCTTC. Full variable domain (remainder filled in from reference TRBV7-3 and TRBJ1-2): GAGVSQTPSNKVTEKGKYVELRCDPISGHTALYWYRQSLGQGPEFLIYFQGTGAADDSGLPNDRFFAVRPEGSVSTLKIQRTERGDSAVYLCASSPYVKGVHGYTFGSGTRLTVV.

As concerns this clonotype: This may arise from a read error, as a much more abundant clone is one base away. The chain employs TRBV5-1 and TRBJ1-1; D gene ambiguous. The CDR3 has 15 amino acids. Germline loops: CDR1 SGHRS, CDR2 YFSETQ. The DNA of the CDR3 is TGCGCCAACAGCTTGGTCCCACAGATCTCCACTGAAGCTTTCTTT. Translated, it gives CANSLVPQISTEAFF.

This clonotype was seen a handful of times. The rearrangement uses TRBV11-2 and TRBJ2-5, with 13 nucleotides matching TRBD2. This CDR3 is 16 amino acids long. Germline trimming cut 4 bases from V and 5 bases from J; bases unmatched to any gene: 7. Germline V gene data show CDR1 as SGHAT and CDR2 as FQNNGV. The DNA for the CDR3 is TGTGCCAGCAGCTGGGGGGGACTAGCGGGAATCGAGACCCAGTACTTC. Translated: CASSWGGLAGIETQYF.

The V and J genes are TRBV10-2 and TRBJ2-2, with TRBD2 matching 16 bases. The CDR3 loop spans 20 amino acids. The V gene end was trimmed by 7 bases and the J gene end by 3 bases; junction bases not matched to a gene: 14. Germline lookup yields CDR1 WSHSY and CDR2 SAAADI. The CDR3 coding sequence is TGCGCCAGCATGGCACTACCGGGACTAGCGGGAGGGAAGTACACCGGGGAGCTGTTTTTT. Translation: CASMALPGLAGGKYTGELFF.

J is TRBJ2-2 and V is TRBV9; 9 nucleotides agree with TRBD2. Unmatched junction bases numbered 6, after V lost 4 bases and J lost 2 bases. The germline V gene encodes CDR1 SGDLS and CDR2 YYNGEE. The length of the CDR3 is 16 residues. Here the CDR3 reads CASSPPSGENTGELFF. The CDR3 DNA sequence: TGTGCCAGCAGCCCCCCTAGCGGGGAAAACACCGGGGAGCTGTTTTTT.

The chain couples TRBV7-2 to TRBJ2-7, with 9 bases that match TRBD1. The CDR3 runs 12 residues. The germline V gene has CDR1 SGHTA and CDR2 FQGNSA. V shed 8 bases and J 6 bases; nucleotides not matched to a gene: 5. The DNA of the CDR3 is TGTGCCAGCCGACAGGGGGGGGGCGAGCAGTACTTC. Translation gives CASRQGGGEQYF.

V gene TRBV9 combines with J gene TRBJ1-1; 10 bases are a match to TRBD1. The germline V gene encodes CDR1 SGDLS and CDR2 YYNGEE. The CDR3 runs to 11 residues. The J segment lost 6 bases and the V segment lost 7 bases, leaving 0 bases of the junction unmatched. The CDR3 coding sequence is TGTGCCAGCGGGACAGGGGCTGAAGCTTTCTTT. It codes for CASGTGAEAFF. The whole variable domain, remainder taken from reference TRBV9 and TRBJ1-1, is DSGVTQTPKHLITATGQRVTLRCSPRSGDLSVYWYQQSLDQGLQFLIQYYNGEERAKGNILERFSAQQFPDLHSELNLSSLELGDSALYFCASGTGAEAFFGQGTRLTVV.

The chain carries TRBV9 and TRBJ2-7; possibly TRBD1 for D (6 bases). V was cut by 0 bases and J by 2 bases, with 12 bases left in between. The CDR3 sequence is 15 residues long. Germline V gene data show CDR1 as SGDLS and CDR2 as YYNGEE. The CDR3 sequence: CASSVDDRRTYEQYF. CDR3 DNA sequence: TGTGCCAGCAGCGTAGATGACAGGAGAACCTACGAGCAGTACTTC.

The chain recombines TRBV19 with TRBJ1-5; 7 bases fit TRBD1. J gave up 2 bases and V 8 bases, and 9 bases lay outside the gene matches. The CDR3 totals 15 residues. Germline CDR1 LNHDA, CDR2 SQIVND (reference sequence). DNA of the CDR3: TGTGCCAGTGCAACAGGGGAAGGGGGCAATCAGCCCCAGCATTTT. Amino acids: CASATGEGGNQPQHF.